The 18 T cell receptor beta chains given below trace back to one sample, sequenced in a study of vaccination and CD4 T cells after COVID-19. Cultured CD4+ T cell DNA underwent sequencing with the Oncomine TCR Beta short-read assay. TCRdb re-called the PCR reads through MiXCR, storing one row per CDR3 protein. Here the sample spans over 15,000 distinct CDR3 sequences, around 38% being singletons. These receptors have no known antigen. Treatment meaning: roughly ten-day PBMC culture with coronavirus spike peptide pools or control peptides (ViraFEST assay). The sequenced material came from cultured CD4+ T cells from blood. These receptors all come from a human donor with COVID-19.

In its sample, this clonotype is medium-sized. J is TRBJ2-3 and V is TRBV7-9; D gene ambiguous. The CDR3 length is 18 residues. Germline V gives CDR1 SEHNR, CDR2 FQNEAQ (reference sequence). Trimming removed 2 bases from V and 0 bases from J, with 18 bases in between. CDR3 sequence: CASSLTSRSGASTDTQYF. The CDR3 region has the DNA TGTGCCAGCAGCTTAACATCTCGGTCAGGTGCGAGCACAGATACGCAGTATTTT. Variable domain in full (rest from reference TRBV7-9 and TRBJ2-3): DTGVSQNPRHKITKRGQNVTFRCDPISEHNRLYWYRQTLGQGPEFLTYFQNEAQLEKSRLLSDRFSAERPKGSFSTLEIQRTEQGDSAMYLCASSLTSRSGASTDTQYFGPGTRLTVL.

The V and J genes are TRBV7-9 and TRBJ2-7; TRBD1 matches 8 bases. There are 12 residues in the CDR3. Germline values: CDR1 SEHNR, CDR2 FQNEAQ (reference sequence). After removal of 8 bases from V and 2 bases from J, the junction contained 2 bases not matched to a gene. The CDR3 sequence: CASGQGPYEQYF. DNA of the CDR3: TGTGCCAGCGGACAGGGCCCCTACGAGCAGTACTTC.

This rearrangement joins TRBV5-1 to TRBJ1-2; maybe TRBD1 (6 bases). Trimming cost V 4 bases and J 8 bases, with 12 bases left between them. CDR3 size: 12 residues. CDR1 SGHRS and CDR2 YFSETQ come from the germline V gene. The CDR3 DNA follows: TGCGCCAGCAGCCAAGGGACATTCGGCTACACCTTC. Its protein product is CASSQGTFGYTF.

The chain is built from TRBV11-3 and TRBJ2-2; no definite D call. Germline lookup yields CDR1 SGHNT and CDR2 YENEEA. Trimming took 5 bases from V and 4 from J, leaving 8 bases between them. CDR3 size: 13 residues. The CDR3 here is CASSQDPTGELFF. CDR3 DNA sequence: TGTGCCAGCAGCCAGGACCCCACCGGGGAGCTGTTTTTT.

With respect to this clonotype: One end of the junction does not line up with germline, which may come from a read error. The V call is TRBV20-1, the J call TRBJ2-7; D is uncertain. CDR1 and CDR2 (germline): DFQATT, SNEGSKA (reference sequence). The CDR3 loop spans 14 amino acids. The CDR3, as DNA: TGCAGTGCTAGAGGTGAGACTGGCGCCTACGATCAGTACTTC. Translation: CSARGETGAYDQYF.

The V gene is TRBV6-1, the J gene TRBJ2-7, with TRBD1 as a possible D gene (6 bases). Trimming took 6 bases from V and 7 from J, leaving 28 bases between them. CDR3 length: 17 amino acids. Looked up from germline, CDR1 is MNHNS and CDR2 is SASEGT. The CDR3 nucleotides are TGTGCCAGCAGGTCGGCCTACGAACAGGGCCCCAGTTTGGAGCAGTACTTC. Its protein product is CASRSAYEQGPSLEQYF.

V usage is TRBV2 and J usage is TRBJ1-2; D gene ambiguous. Germline V gene sequence: CDR1 SNHLY, CDR2 FYNNEI. V was shortened by 5 bases and J by 6 bases, with 13 bases between the two germline ends. There are 13 residues in the CDR3. The CDR3: CASSPTKFDGYTF. CDR3 nucleotide sequence: TGTGCCAGCAGTCCGACAAAGTTCGATGGCTACACCTTC.

The chain carries TRBV19 and TRBJ1-1; D is perhaps TRBD1 (6 bases). Germline lookup yields CDR1 LNHDA and CDR2 SQIVND (reference sequence). This CDR3 spans 16 amino acids. The V end lost 1 base, the J end lost 3 bases, and 15 bases lay between the germline ends. The CDR3 region has the DNA TGTGCCAGTAGTATAGGGGCTGGCAGGGGAGACACTGAAGCTTTCTTT. Amino acid sequence: CASSIGAGRGDTEAFF. The full variable domain, with the rest looked up from reference TRBV19 and TRBJ1-1, is DGGITQSPKYLFRKEGQNVTLSCEQNLNHDAMYWYRQDPGQGLRLIYYSQIVNDFQKGDIAEGYSVSREKKESFPLTVTSAQKNPTAFYLCASSIGAGRGDTEAFFGQGTRLTVV.

The chain's CDR3 is CASSSGTGRSGANVLTF. CDR3 coding DNA: TGTGCCAGCAGTTCCGGGACAGGACGCTCTGGGGCCAACGTCCTGACTTTC. The chain recombines TRBV2 with TRBJ2-6, with 8 bases identical to TRBD1. This CDR3 spans 17 amino acids. V lost 5 bases and J lost 0; bases outside the gene matches: 6. The V gene's germline CDR1 is SNHLY and CDR2 FYNNEI.

This clonotype was seen only a few times. The chain carries TRBV21-1 and TRBJ1-2; the table's D call TRBD1 went unverified against the DNA. TRBV21-1 is designated a pseudogene. The length of the CDR3 is 15 residues. The CDR3 here is CASSTPGQGASGYTF. CDR3 nucleotides: TGTGCCAGCAGCACCCCGGGACAGGGGGCTAGTGGCTACACCTTC.

The chain couples TRBV6-1 to TRBJ2-6; D is undetermined. The CDR3 length is 14 residues. Between the trimmed V and J ends, which lost 7 bases and 0 bases, there was a span of 7 bases. Germline values: CDR1 MNHNS, CDR2 SASEGT. CDR3 in amino acids: CASNARSGANVLTF. The DNA for the CDR3 is TGTGCCAGCAATGCCCGCTCTGGGGCCAACGTCCTGACTTTC.

V usage is TRBV6-5 and J usage is TRBJ2-5; 9 nucleotides agree with TRBD2. Germline CDR1 MNHEY, CDR2 SVGAGI. This CDR3 is 14 amino acids long. Germline trimming cut 2 bases from V and 5 bases from J; bases unmatched to any gene: 3. This chain's CDR3 is CASSYAGGPETQYF. The CDR3 nucleotides read TGTGCCAGCAGTTACGCGGGGGGGCCGGAGACCCAGTACTTC.

The chain links TRBV27 to TRBJ2-7; 7 bases map to TRBD1. V dropped 5 bases and J dropped 2; count of bases not matched to a gene: 6. The germline V gene encodes CDR1 MNHEY and CDR2 SMNVEV (reference sequence). CDR3 length: 14 amino acids. The CDR3 DNA is TGTGCCAGCAGTCCCCGGGACAGACCCTACGAGCAGTACTTC. It translates to CASSPRDRPYEQYF.

The J gene is TRBJ1-1, the V gene TRBV2; a possible D gene is TRBD1 (6 bases). The V end was cut by 8 bases, the J end by 0 bases, with 10 bases between. Germline assignment: CDR1 SNHLY and CDR2 FYNNEI. The CDR3 loop spans 13 amino acids. The CDR3 coding sequence is TGTGCCAGCCGGACAGATTTGAACACTGAAGCTTTCTTT. This codes for CASRTDLNTEAFF.

This rearrangement joins TRBV25-1 to TRBJ1-2; possibly TRBD1 for D (5 bases). The CDR3 sequence is 11 residues long. CDR1 is MGHDK and CDR2 is SYGVNS in the germline V gene. Between the trimmed V and J ends, which lost 2 bases and 7 bases, there was a span of 5 bases. The CDR3 protein is CASSEGGGYTF. DNA for the CDR3: TGTGCCAGCAGTGAAGGGGGTGGCTACACCTTC.

The sample holds a few counts of this clonotype. The chain links TRBV7-9 to TRBJ2-3, with 14 bases matching TRBD2. CDR1 SEHNR and CDR2 FQNEAQ come from the germline V gene (reference sequence). J gave up 8 bases and V 5 bases, and 18 bases lay outside the gene matches. This CDR3 has 19 amino acids. Written as DNA, the CDR3 is TGTGCCAGCAGCGTTAGGACTAGCGGGGGGAAGTCGTTGATCGGTACGCAGTATTTT. Its protein is CASSVRTSGGKSLIGTQYF.

CDR3 sequence: CASSPEQGRGETQYF. CDR3 nucleotide sequence: TGTGCCAGCTCACCAGAACAGGGGAGGGGAGAGACCCAGTACTTC. The chain couples TRBV18 to TRBJ2-5, with D possibly called TRBD1 or TRBD2 (7 bases each). Looked up from germline, CDR1 is KGHSH and CDR2 is LQKENI. This CDR3 spans 15 amino acids. With 2 bases removed from V and 4 bases from J, the gap between germline ends came to 14 bases.

The chain joins TRBV20-1 to TRBJ2-7; 7 nucleotides match TRBD2. The CDR3 is 13 amino acids. CDR1 is DFQATT and CDR2 is SNEGSKA in the germline V gene (reference sequence). V dropped 3 bases and J dropped 0; count of bases not matched to a gene: 2. CDR3 DNA sequence: TGCAGTGCTAGTGGCGGGGGCTCCTACGAGCAGTACTTC. It is translated as CSASGGGSYEQYF.